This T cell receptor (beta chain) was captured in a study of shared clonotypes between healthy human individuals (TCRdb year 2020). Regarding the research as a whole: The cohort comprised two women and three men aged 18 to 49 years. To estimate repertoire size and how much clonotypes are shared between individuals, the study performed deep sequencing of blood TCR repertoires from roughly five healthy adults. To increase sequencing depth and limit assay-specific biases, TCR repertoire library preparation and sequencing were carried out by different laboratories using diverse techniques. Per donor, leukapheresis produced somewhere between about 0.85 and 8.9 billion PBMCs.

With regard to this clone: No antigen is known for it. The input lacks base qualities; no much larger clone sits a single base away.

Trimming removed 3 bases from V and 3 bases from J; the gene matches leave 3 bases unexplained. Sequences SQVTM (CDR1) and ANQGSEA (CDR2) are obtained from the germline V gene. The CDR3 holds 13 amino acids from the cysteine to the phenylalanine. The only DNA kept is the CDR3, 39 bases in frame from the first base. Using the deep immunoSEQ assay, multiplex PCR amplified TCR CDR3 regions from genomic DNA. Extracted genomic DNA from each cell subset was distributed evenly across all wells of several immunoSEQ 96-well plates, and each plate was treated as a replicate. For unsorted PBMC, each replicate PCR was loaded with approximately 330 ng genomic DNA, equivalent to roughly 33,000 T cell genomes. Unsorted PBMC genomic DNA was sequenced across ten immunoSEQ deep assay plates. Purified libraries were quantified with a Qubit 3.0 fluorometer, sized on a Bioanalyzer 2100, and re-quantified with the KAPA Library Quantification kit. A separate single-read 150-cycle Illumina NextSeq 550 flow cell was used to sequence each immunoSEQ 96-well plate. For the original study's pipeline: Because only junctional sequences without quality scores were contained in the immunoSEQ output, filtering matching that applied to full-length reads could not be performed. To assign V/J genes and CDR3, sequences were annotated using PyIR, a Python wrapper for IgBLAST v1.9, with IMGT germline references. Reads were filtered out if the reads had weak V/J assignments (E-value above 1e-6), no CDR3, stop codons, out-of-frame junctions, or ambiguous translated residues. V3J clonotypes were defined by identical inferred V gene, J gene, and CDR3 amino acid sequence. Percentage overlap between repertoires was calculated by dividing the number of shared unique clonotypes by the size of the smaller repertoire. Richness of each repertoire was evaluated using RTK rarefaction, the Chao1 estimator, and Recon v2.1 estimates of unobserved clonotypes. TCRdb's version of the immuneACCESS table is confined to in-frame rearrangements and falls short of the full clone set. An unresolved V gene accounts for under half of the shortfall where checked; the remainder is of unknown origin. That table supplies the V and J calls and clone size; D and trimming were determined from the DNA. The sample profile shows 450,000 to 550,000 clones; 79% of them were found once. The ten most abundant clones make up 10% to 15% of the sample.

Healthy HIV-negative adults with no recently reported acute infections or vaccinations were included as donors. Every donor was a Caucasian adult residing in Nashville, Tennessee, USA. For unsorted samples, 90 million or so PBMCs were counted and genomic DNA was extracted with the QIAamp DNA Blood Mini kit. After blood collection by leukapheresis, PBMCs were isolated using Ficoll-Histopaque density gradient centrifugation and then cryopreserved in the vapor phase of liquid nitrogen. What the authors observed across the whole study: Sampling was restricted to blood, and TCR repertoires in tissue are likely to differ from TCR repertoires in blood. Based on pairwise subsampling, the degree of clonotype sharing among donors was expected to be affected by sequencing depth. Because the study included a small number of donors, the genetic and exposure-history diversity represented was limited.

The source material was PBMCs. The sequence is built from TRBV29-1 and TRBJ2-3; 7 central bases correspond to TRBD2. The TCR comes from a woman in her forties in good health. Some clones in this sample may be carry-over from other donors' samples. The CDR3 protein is CSVETSSTDTQYF. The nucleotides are TGCAGCGTTGAGACTAGCAGTACAGATACGCAGTATTTT.